This T cell receptor (beta chain) was found in a study of blood T cell repertoires in COVID-19. The wider study: COVID-19 samples collected from the United States, Italy and Spain covered acute and convalescent phases. PBMCs, B-cell-depleted T cells, or T cells were the source of the cDNA or gDNA that made up the material.

As processed by the authors: Cell counts per sample came from amplifying reference gene primers. Here immunoSEQ multiplex PCR was the method, and the copy in TCRdb shows in-frame clones only, minus some. V and J calls and clone size are as listed in that table; D and trimming were resolved from the DNA. The sample carries approximately 68,000 clones, more than 80% recorded once. CDR1 is SGHRS, CDR2 YFSETQ, per germline. The CDR3 spans 13 residues. J lost 11 bases, V lost 4 bases, and 11 bases had no gene match. The chain uses TRBV5-1 and TRBJ2-7, with TRBD1 identical over 8 bases. What was sequenced was peripheral blood. The TCR sequence derives from a woman of 80 years or more with active or convalescent COVID-19. The chain's CDR3 is CASSLNPDRDEYF. The CDR3 nucleotides are TGCGCCAGCAGCCTCAACCCGGACAGGGATGAGTACTTC.